This paragraph covers one TCR beta chain sequence. In its sample, this clonotype was seen a few times. Its cognate antigen has yet to be identified. No base-level quality is on record; no much larger clone is a single base apart. TCRbeta repertoires were quantified from mRNA rather than genomic DNA, which captures expressed receptors. Without cell sorting, buffy coat leukocytes were collected into Trizol, and RNA was extracted using the Direct-zol RNA MiniPrep Plus kit. EDTA blood tubes were spun right away at 4 degrees C to separate plasma, buffy coat and red blood cells. The library was obtained by PCR. The data were produced on an Illumina MiSeq. cDNA was synthesized with SMARTScribe reverse transcriptase and a 5' template-switch oligo that added a universal priming site. A 12-nucleotide random unique molecular identifier (UMI) was carried by the template-switch oligo, and each cDNA molecule was tagged with this UMI. Chain-specific reverse primers targeted TCRbeta transcripts during reverse transcription. Leftover template-switch adapters were removed by uracil DNA glycosylase treatment, and cDNA was purified using a Qiagen MinElute kit. For the first PCR, about 25 cycles were run with KAPA HiFi HotStart ReadyMix and step-out primers, split across four 50 ul reactions. Products of the first-round PCR were gel-purified before additional amplification. Illumina Nextera adapters were attached in a second roughly 8-cycle PCR, after which libraries were purified and pooled. A 50-nucleotide 5' read captured the UMI barcode for each TCRbeta molecule. The study's processing was this. Using the MIGEC toolkit, reads were grouped by UMI into consensus reads. Forward and reverse consensus reads were merged with PEAR to produce final reads. A custom decontamination script removed identical UMI-sequence pairs shared across libraries, treating them as cross-sample contamination. MIGMAP, a wrapper around IgBLAST, was used to carry out V(D)J assignment and CDR3 extraction. TCR clonotypes were defined by identical V gene, J gene and CDR3 amino acid sequence; CDR1 and CDR2 were not sequenced. TCRdb trimmed the raw reads at Q25, called clones with MiXCR and kept productive beta chains. When rows share a CDR3 protein, they turn into one entry using the most common DNA and genes. These V and J calls derive from TCRdb rather than the authors' analysis. The sample table contains over a thousand distinct CDR3 sequences; only one count was recorded for 55% to 75% of them. The ten most abundant clones make up 38% of the sample.

The sample belongs to a study of robustness of blood B and T cell sequencing (dated by TCRdb to 2017 to 2018). Context from the whole study: The goal of the study was to find out how much peripheral blood is required to reliably describe the TCRbeta and IgG repertoires of an individual. In each of the ten independently drawn blood samples, both the TCRbeta and the IgG repertoires were quantified. Two replicate TCRbeta cDNA libraries were prepared from one shared RNA pool from a single 10 ml draw, serving as technical replicates. The paper as a whole reports these results and caveats: A full plateau was not reached by TCRbeta rarefaction curves, suggesting under-sequencing or many low-abundance clonotypes. Immediate fractionation was required for EDTA tubes, so the use of EDTA tubes in multi-site collections was limited. Between the technical replicate libraries, under 95% of the top 10,000 TCRbeta clonotypes in one library were also present in the other library. Pooling tubes did not make the overlap of rare TCRbeta clonotypes any better, which implies that much larger blood volumes would be needed to capture those rare clonotypes. Every single 10 ml sample contained the 1,000 most abundant TCRbeta clonotypes from the pooled draws. When 3 or 4 tubes (roughly 26-45 ml blood) were combined, saturation was approached in coverage of the top 10,000 TCRbeta clonotypes. One pair of TCRbeta libraries showed evidence of cross-contamination, likely from batch processing; the shared UMI-sequence pairs were removed.

Based on the germline V gene (reference sequence), the CDR1 and CDR2 sequences are SGHNT and YYREEE. Germline trimming: 1 base from V, 4 bases from J; junction bases outside gene matches: 1. The CDR3 numbers 13 residues from cysteine through phenylalanine. The CDR3 DNA has 39 bases and is translated from base 1. The chain links TRBV5-4 with TRBJ1-1; 7 bases in between match TRBD1. Input material: peripheral blood. The receptor was isolated from a human donor in good health. In nucleotides, the sequence is TGTGCCAGCAGCTTGCAGGGGGGCACTGAAGCTTTCTTT. It is translated as CASSLQGGTEAFF.